This paragraph covers one T cell receptor beta chain sequence. Its antigen is unidentified. The sample belongs to a study of lymphopenia after photon versus proton radiotherapy. Study-wide findings and caveats: After the lymphocyte nadir, photon-treated repertoires showed oligoclonal expansion, especially of CD8+ Temra cells. Photon-treated patients lost naive T cells and TCR diversity; proton-treated stayed stable. Only patients who died were analyzed for survival; proton advantage is unproven.

Method: immunoSEQ multiplex PCR; TCRdb's copy keeps in-frame clones and lacks some. Here the sample spans tens of thousands of clones, 80% to 85% being singletons. CDR3 length: 16 amino acids. The chain combines TRBV21-1 with TRBJ1-3; the table's D gene call, TRBD1, was not cross checked with the DNA. TRBV21-1 constitutes a pseudogene. The specimen comprised peripheral blood, sampled from a patient treated with proton-based radiotherapy. This clonotype was sampled from a woman in her sixties or seventies with pancreatic cancer. CDR3 amino acids: CASSIRTESSGNTIYF. CDR3 bases: TGTGCCAGCAGCATACGGACAGAAAGCTCTGGAAACACCATATATTTT.